This TCR beta chain came from a study of cytomegalovirus exposure and HLA in healthy donors. With respect to this clone: The antigen remains unidentified.

Primers for the PCR totalled 60 Vbeta and 13 Jbeta. Data came from immunoSEQ multiplex PCR; TCRdb stores just in-frame clones and leaves some out. This sample contains roughly 120,000 clones. Whole-study results and caveats: For presence/absence analyses, sequencing depth was assumed to be roughly uniform across donors. Many donors carried some public TCRs, although rarity characterized most TCR sequences.

Source material: PBMCs. This sequence originates from a man aged 25 to 40 in good health and CMV-seronegative.

The CDR3: CASSLGQRTDTQYF. CDR3 bases: TGTGCCAGCAGCTTGGGACAGCGCACAGATACGCAGTATTTT. The chain has TRBV9 and TRBJ2-3, with 7 bases fitting TRBD1. This CDR3 spans 14 amino acids. CDR1 is SGDLS and CDR2 is YYNGEE in the germline V gene. J was trimmed by 1 base and V by 4 bases; bases with no gene match: 3.